The clone carrying this T cell receptor (beta chain) was found a few times. They isolated at least 6 million PBMCs from each sample. Total RNA was extracted at no less than 6 micrograms per sample. A second PCR of roughly 7 to 11 cycles used a sample-barcoded 5' primer and a J-beta primer mix. One entry per CDR3 protein results from TCRdb running MiXCR on the 5' RACE reads. The sample has fewer than 800,000 distinct CDR3 sequences; over 20% are singletons. The sample belongs to a study of blood T cells in healthy people across ages. The receptor was derived from a man in his 70s in good health. Sequencing was done on a sample of blood.

The CDR3 DNA reads TGTGCCAGCGGATTTTTAGCCGGGGAGCTGTTTTTT. Its translation is CASGFLAGELFF. J is TRBJ2-2 and V is TRBV7-3; D remains ambiguous. This CDR3 contains 12 residues. Per germline, CDR1 SGHTA and CDR2 FQGTGA. V lost 8 bases to trimming and J lost 6 bases, with 10 bases between them.